This TCR beta chain was observed in a study of cytomegalovirus exposure and HLA in healthy donors. This CDR3 is 14 amino acids long. Unmatched junction bases numbered 4, after V lost 4 bases and J lost 1 base. Germline V gene lookup returns CDR1 LGHNA and CDR2 YSLEER. Study-level results: A later analysis reported that several of the most significant clusters appeared to be linked to common viral pathogens, among them Epstein-Barr virus. Productive rates of about 90% or about 30% were seen for most TCR beta V segments in an earlier analysis. Analyses of presence/absence relied on an assumption of roughly uniform sequencing depth across donors.

The PCR made use of 60 Vbeta and 13 Jbeta primers. Generated by immunoSEQ multiplex PCR, the TCRdb table keeps only in-frame clones and is missing some. The data contain approximately 130,000 clones, roughly four fifths of them singletons. In its sample, this clone was seen many times. Its antigen is unidentified. What was sequenced was PBMCs. This rearrangement joins TRBV4-3 to TRBJ2-7, with TRBD1 matching over 7 bases. This TCR came from a man aged 25-45 years in good health and CMV-seronegative. Written as DNA, the CDR3 is TGCGCCAGCAGCCCCGGGACAGTTTCCTACGAGCAGTACTTC. Translated: CASSPGTVSYEQYF.